This T cell receptor beta chain is from a study of a mutant IDH1 vaccine in newly diagnosed glioma. Background on the study: The treated population exhibited a male proportion of around 62%, a female proportion of about 38%, and a mean age of around 40 years. Notes on the study in general: The occurrence of vaccine-induced immune responses was seen in 93.3% of patients. Among top peripheral T cell clonotypes, changes seemed unrelated to pseudoprogression.

Assay used: immunoSEQ multiplex PCR; TCRdb lists only in-frame clones, some missing. The table has under 35,000 clones, approximately 80% seen once; the top ten hold roughly 20%. As regards this clone: Its antigen is unknown.

Germline V gives CDR1 SQVTM, CDR2 ANQGSEA. Between the trimmed V and J ends, which lost 2 bases and 6 bases, there was a span of 23 bases. This CDR3 region has 16 residues. Time point given: baseline, week 1 (first vaccination visit). Treatment indicated: pre-vaccination baseline after standard-of-care therapy. The chain couples TRBV29-1 to TRBJ2-7, with D possibly being TRBD1 (6 bases). The sequences come from PBMCs, collected from a glioma patient treated with radiotherapy, temozolomide or both. The receptor's source is a young man with glioma. CDR3 protein: CSVESPGTPLGSEQYF. DNA for the CDR3: TGCAGCGTTGAATCCCCTGGGACACCCCTTGGTTCCGAGCAGTACTTC.